This T cell receptor (beta chain) was found in a study of T cells in Graves' hyperthyroidism and ophthalmopathy. Authors of the study amplified TCR beta CDR3 regions from RNA transcripts. TCR CDR3 regions were first amplified by RT-PCR with HTBI primers. TCRdb itself ran the multiplex PCR reads through MiXCR, one entry per CDR3 protein. The data show 300,000 to 450,000 distinct CDR3 sequences, with roughly 15% seen just once and roughly a fifth held by the top ten. The table lists this clonotype with many counts. This TCR came from a woman in her 30s with Graves' ophthalmopathy. Sequencing was performed on blood.

The CDR3 region is CASIKSRIGGSTYGYTF. The CDR3 nucleotides read TGTGCCAGCATCAAATCCAGGATCGGGGGCTCTACCTATGGCTACACCTTC. This chain connects TRBV7-2 to TRBJ1-2; tentative D call: TRBD1 (6 bases). The germline gives CDR1 SGHTA, CDR2 FQGNSA. The CDR3 runs to 17 residues. V shed 7 bases and J shed 4 bases, with 25 bases lying between them.